Included here is one TCR beta chain sequence, with context. Antigen unknown. The data belong to a study of cytomegalovirus exposure and HLA in healthy donors. General study findings and limits: There were several of the most significant clusters that appeared linked to common viral pathogens in a later analysis.

Trimming pared 0 bases from V and 2 bases from J, leaving 10 bases between. Germline V gene lookup returns CDR1 LGHNA and CDR2 YSLEER. This CDR3 comprises 15 residues. It was with 60 Vbeta and 13 Jbeta primers that the PCR ran. Repertoires were generated with immunoSEQ multiplex PCR, while TCRdb's copy carries only in-frame clones and drops some. The profile shows 170,000 or so clones, around 83% of them singletons. The sample taken for sequencing was PBMCs. The TCR originated in a man over 45 in good health and CMV-seronegative. V is TRBV4-3 and J is TRBJ2-5; tentative D call: TRBD1 (5 bases). The CDR3 sequence is CASSQDRARQETQYF. As DNA, the CDR3 is TGCGCCAGCAGCCAAGACAGGGCTAGACAAGAGACCCAGTACTTC.